This T cell receptor (beta chain) was obtained from a study of T cell repertoires in urothelial bladder cancer. Trimming removed 3 bases from V and 7 bases from J; junction bases left unmatched: 7. The germline gives CDR1 SEHNR, CDR2 FQNEAQ (reference sequence). CDR3 size: 15 residues. Profiled with immunoSEQ multiplex PCR; TCRdb holds only in-frame clones, not every one. The data contain over 10,000 clones, less than 75% of them singletons. This clonotype originated in a human donor with urothelial carcinoma. This sequence joins TRBV7-9 and TRBJ1-1, with 11 bases identical to TRBD1. The sample was tumor-infiltrating cells from bladder cancer. DNA for the CDR3: TGTGCCAGCAGCTTTACGGGACAGGGGGTTAATGAAGCTTTCTTT. It yields the protein CASSFTGQGVNEAFF.